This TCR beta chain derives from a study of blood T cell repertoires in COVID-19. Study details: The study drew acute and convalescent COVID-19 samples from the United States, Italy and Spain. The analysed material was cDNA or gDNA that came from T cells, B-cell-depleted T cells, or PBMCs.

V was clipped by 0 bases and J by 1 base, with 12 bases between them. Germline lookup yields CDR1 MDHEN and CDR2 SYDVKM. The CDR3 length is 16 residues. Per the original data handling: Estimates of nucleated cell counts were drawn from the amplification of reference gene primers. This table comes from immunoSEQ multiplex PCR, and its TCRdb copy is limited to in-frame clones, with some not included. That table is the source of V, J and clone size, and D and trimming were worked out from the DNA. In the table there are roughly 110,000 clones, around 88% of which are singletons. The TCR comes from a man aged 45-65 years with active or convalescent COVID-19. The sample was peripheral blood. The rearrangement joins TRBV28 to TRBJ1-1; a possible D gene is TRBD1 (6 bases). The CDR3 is CASSLWPRTENTEAFF. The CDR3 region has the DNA TGTGCCAGCAGTTTATGGCCCAGGACAGAGAACACTGAAGCTTTCTTT. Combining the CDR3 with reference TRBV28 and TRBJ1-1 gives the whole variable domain DVKVTQSSRYLVKRTGEKVFLECVQDMDHENMFWYRQDPGLGLRLIYFSYDVKMKEKGDIPEGYSVSREKKERFSLILESASTNQTSMYLCASSLWPRTENTEAFFGQGTRLTVV.